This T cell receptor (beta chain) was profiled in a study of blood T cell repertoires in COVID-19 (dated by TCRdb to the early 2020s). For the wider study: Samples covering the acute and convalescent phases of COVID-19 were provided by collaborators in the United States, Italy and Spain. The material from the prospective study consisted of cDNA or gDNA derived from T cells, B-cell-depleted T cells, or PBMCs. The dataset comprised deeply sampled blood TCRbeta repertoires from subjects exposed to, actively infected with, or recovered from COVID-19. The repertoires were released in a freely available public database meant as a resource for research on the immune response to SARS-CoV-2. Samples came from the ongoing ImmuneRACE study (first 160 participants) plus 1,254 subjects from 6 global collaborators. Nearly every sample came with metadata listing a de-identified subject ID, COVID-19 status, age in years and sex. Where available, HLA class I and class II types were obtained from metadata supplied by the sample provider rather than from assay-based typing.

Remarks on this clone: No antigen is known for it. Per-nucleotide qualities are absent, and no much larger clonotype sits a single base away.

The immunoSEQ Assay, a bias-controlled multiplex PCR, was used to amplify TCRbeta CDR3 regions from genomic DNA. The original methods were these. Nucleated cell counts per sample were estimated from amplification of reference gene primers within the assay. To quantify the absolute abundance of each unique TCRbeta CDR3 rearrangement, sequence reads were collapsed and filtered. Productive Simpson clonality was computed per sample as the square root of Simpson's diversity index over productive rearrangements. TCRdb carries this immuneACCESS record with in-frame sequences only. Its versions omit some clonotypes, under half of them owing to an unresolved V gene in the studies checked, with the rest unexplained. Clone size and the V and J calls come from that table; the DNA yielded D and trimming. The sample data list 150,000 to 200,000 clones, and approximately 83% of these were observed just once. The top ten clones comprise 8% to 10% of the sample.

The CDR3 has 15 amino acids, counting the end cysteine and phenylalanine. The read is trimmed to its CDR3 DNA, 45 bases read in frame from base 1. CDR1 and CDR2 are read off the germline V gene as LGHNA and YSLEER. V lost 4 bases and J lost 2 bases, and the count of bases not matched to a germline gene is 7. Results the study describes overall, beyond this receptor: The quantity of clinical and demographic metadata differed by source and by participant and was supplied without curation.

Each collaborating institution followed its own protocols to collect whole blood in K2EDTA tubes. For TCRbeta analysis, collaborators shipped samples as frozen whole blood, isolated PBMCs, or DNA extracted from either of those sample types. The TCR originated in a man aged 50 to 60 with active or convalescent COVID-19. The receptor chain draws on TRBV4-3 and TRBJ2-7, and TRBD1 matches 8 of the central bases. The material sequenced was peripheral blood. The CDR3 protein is CASSLQDRGTYEQYF. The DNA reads TGCGCCAGCAGCCTGCAAGACAGGGGAACCTACGAGCAGTACTTC.